Below, 5 T cell receptor beta chains from the same sample are listed, as sequenced in a study of cytomegalovirus exposure and HLA in healthy donors. PCR used 60 Vbeta primers and 13 Jbeta primers. Clones were read by immunoSEQ multiplex PCR, and TCRdb kept only the in-frame ones, dropping some. The table includes 120,000 or so clones, over 65% detected once. Sequencing was carried out using PBMCs. Receptors originate from a woman in her thirties or forties in good health and CMV-seronegative.

The chain couples TRBV11-2 to TRBJ2-1; no clear D gene. The length of the CDR3 is 14 residues. Trimming removed 6 bases at V and 7 bases at J, with 16 bases between. Germline V gene sequence: CDR1 SGHAT, CDR2 FQNNGV. CDR3 amino acids: CASSQPNPRNEQFF. For the CDR3, the DNA is TGTGCCAGCAGTCAGCCCAACCCTAGGAATGAGCAGTTCTTC.

This clone appeared once. The CDR3 coding sequence is TGTGCCACCAGCAGAGAGAGGAAGGGAGCTGAAGCTTTCTTT. Amino acid sequence: CATSRERKGAEAFF. The V and J genes are TRBV15 and TRBJ1-1; D uncertain. The V gene's germline CDR1 is LNHNV and CDR2 YYDKDF (reference sequence). Trimming shortened V by 0 bases and J by 6 bases, and 11 bases separated the two germline ends. The CDR3 is 14 amino acids.

The chain has TRBV27 and TRBJ2-7; 11 bases align to TRBD1. Germline V gene lookup returns CDR1 MNHEY and CDR2 SMNVEV (reference sequence). The CDR3 contains 16 residues. V dropped 3 bases and J dropped 6; count of bases not matched to a gene: 10. The CDR3 bases are TGTGCCAGCAGTTTTTCCGGGGGGACAGGGGGTTTCGAGCAGTACTTC. Residues: CASSFSGGTGGFEQYF.

The V and J genes are TRBV18 and TRBJ1-1; TRBD1 matches 7 bases. Trimming at V came to 4 bases and at J to 8 bases, leaving 7 bases not matched to a gene. The CDR3 has 13 amino acids. In germline, CDR1 is KGHSH, CDR2 LQKENI. CDR3 sequence (DNA): TGTGCCAGCTCACTAGGGGGCCACAGGGAAGCTTTCTTT. Its translation is CASSLGGHREAFF.

For this clone: The same CDR3 can be traced to other DNA sequences in this sample. This sequence joins TRBV19 and TRBJ2-7; D is perhaps TRBD1 (5 bases). This CDR3 contains 14 residues. Germline CDR1 and CDR2: LNHDA and SQIVND (reference sequence). Trimming pared 5 bases from V and 2 bases from J, leaving 13 bases between. The CDR3 nucleotides read TGTGCCAGTAGTCGACCAGGGCCCCCCTACGAGCAGTACTTC. This translates into CASSRPGPPYEQYF.